This entry lists 22 T cell receptor beta chains sequenced from one sample in a study of blood T cell repertoires in COVID-19. Repertoires were generated with immunoSEQ multiplex PCR, while TCRdb's copy carries only in-frame clones and drops some. The sample carries about 240,000 clones, approximately 83% recorded once. Sequenced material: PBMCs or T cells enriched from blood (not recorded which). These receptors came from a middle-aged woman with acute COVID-19.

The chain recombines TRBV10-3 with TRBJ1-3; TRBD1 matches at 10 bases. V lost 10 bases to trimming and J lost 7 bases; unmatched junction nucleotides: 7. Germline loops: CDR1 ENHRY, CDR2 SYGVKD. This CDR3 region has 13 residues. The CDR3 spells CANLGQGGNTIYF. CDR3 bases: TGTGCCAACCTAGGACAGGGGGGGAACACCATATATTTT.

This clone was counted a few times. At the DNA level, this CDR3 is encoded by other sequences in the same sample as well. The chain carries TRBV7-2 and TRBJ1-3; D unresolved. Trimming cost V 1 base and J 0 bases, with 7 bases left between them. The CDR3 loop spans 15 amino acids. The germline gives CDR1 SGHTA, CDR2 FQGNSA. The CDR3 protein is CASSLVASSGNTIYF. In DNA form, the CDR3 reads TGTGCCAGCAGCTTAGTTGCCAGCTCTGGAAACACCATATATTTT. Looking up the rest from reference TRBV7-2 and TRBJ1-3 gives the full variable domain: GAGVSQSPSNKVTEKGKDVELRCDPISGHTALYWYRQSLGQGLEFLIYFQGNSAPDKSGLPSDRFSAERTGGSVSTLTIQRTQQEDSAVYLCASSLVASSGNTIYFGEGSWLTVV.

The V and J genes are TRBV24-1 and TRBJ2-7; 8 nucleotides agree with TRBD1. The V gene end was trimmed by 6 bases and the J gene end by 0 bases; junction bases not matched to a gene: 6. Germline-derived CDR1 and CDR2 are KGHDR and SFDVKD. The CDR3 sequence is 15 residues long. CDR3 in amino acids: CATSLRDRSSYEQYF. CDR3 coding DNA: TGTGCCACCAGTCTCCGGGACAGGAGCTCCTACGAGCAGTACTTC.

The chain couples TRBV2 to TRBJ2-1; D perhaps matches TRBD1 (6 bases). Germline lookup yields CDR1 SNHLY and CDR2 FYNNEI. The CDR3 consists of 13 residues. V was shortened by 5 bases and J by 10 bases, with 15 bases between the two germline ends. Written as DNA, the CDR3 is TGTGCCAGCAGTATGGGGGCGAGCCGGGAGCAGTTCTTC. Its translation: CASSMGASREQFF.

As regards this clone: One end of the junction does not line up with germline, which may come from a read error. The chain employs TRBV7-8 and TRBJ2-5, with 11 bases that match TRBD2. The germline CDR1 and CDR2 sequences are SGHVS and FQNEAQ. The CDR3 loop spans 14 amino acids. The DNA for the CDR3 is TGTGCCAGCAGCCTAGCGGGAGGTGAAGAGACCCAGTACTTC. This encodes CASSLAGGEETQYF.

V usage is TRBV7-2 and J usage is TRBJ1-5; D perhaps matches TRBD1 (6 bases). V lost 9 bases to trimming and J lost 3 bases, with 21 bases between them. The CDR3 runs 16 residues. From germline, CDR1 is SGHTA and CDR2 FQGNSA. DNA for the CDR3: TGTGCCAGTAAGGTGTGGGGCCAGGGGCTCAATCAGCCCCAGCATTTT. Amino acid sequence: CASKVWGQGLNQPQHF.

The chain has TRBV4-2 and TRBJ1-2; TRBD1 matches 7 bases. This CDR3 spans 15 amino acids. V was pared by 1 base and J by 3 bases, with 5 bases of the junction left unmatched. Germline loops: CDR1 LGHNA, CDR2 YNFKEQ. The CDR3 region has the DNA TGTGCCAGCAGCCAAGGTCTAGGGACAGACTATGGCTACACCTTC. It codes for CASSQGLGTDYGYTF.

CDR3 loop: CASSSDRSSSGNTIYF. Here the CDR3 DNA reads TGTGCCAGCAGCTCAGACAGATCCAGCTCTGGAAACACCATATATTTT. This sequence joins TRBV5-5 and TRBJ1-3; tentatively, D is TRBD1 (5 bases). Trimming removed 3 bases from V and 0 bases from J, with 13 bases in between. CDR3 size: 16 residues. Germline V gives CDR1 SGHKS, CDR2 YYEKEE (reference sequence). Full variable domain (missing parts from reference TRBV5-5 and TRBJ1-3): DAGVTQSPTHLIKTRGQQVTLRCSPISGHKSVSWYQQVLGQGPQFIFQYYEKEERGRGNFPDRFSARQFPNYSSELNVNALLLGDSALYLCASSSDRSSSGNTIYFGEGSWLTVV.

The V gene is TRBV7-9, the J gene TRBJ1-6, with D possibly matching TRBD1 (6 bases). Per germline, CDR1 SEHNR and CDR2 FQNEAQ (reference sequence). The V gene lost 4 bases and the J gene lost 5 bases, with 9 bases spanning the gap. This CDR3 contains 14 residues. This CDR3 reads CASSSGENNSPLHF. CDR3 nucleotides: TGTGCCAGCAGCTCAGGGGAAAATAATTCACCCCTCCACTTT.

The chain links TRBV4-1 to TRBJ2-7, with TRBD1 identical over 8 bases. Germline V gene data show CDR1 as MGHRA and CDR2 as YSYEKL. The CDR3 is 14 amino acids. Trimming at V came to 3 bases and at J to 3 bases, leaving 4 bases not matched to a gene. The CDR3 nucleotides are TGCGCCAGCAGCCATCCGGGACAGGACTACGAGCAGTACTTC. This sequence encodes CASSHPGQDYEQYF.

The chain links TRBV25-1 to TRBJ2-3; 8 bases map to TRBD1. The CDR3 is made up of 14 amino acids. The V gene end was trimmed by 5 bases and the J gene end by 2 bases; junction bases not matched to a gene: 3. Germline V gene lookup returns CDR1 MGHDK and CDR2 SYGVNS. The CDR3 spells CASSNRGFTDTQYF. CDR3 in DNA: TGTGCCAGCAGTAACAGGGGGTTCACAGATACGCAGTATTTT.

The rearrangement uses TRBV14 and TRBJ1-1; TRBD1 aligns across 9 bases. The CDR3 length is 18 residues. The V segment lost 0 bases and the J segment 0 bases; nucleotides outside the gene matches: 8. From germline, CDR1 is SGHDN and CDR2 FVKESK. The CDR3 region is CASSQERWDREMNTEAFF. Written as DNA, the CDR3 is TGTGCCAGCAGCCAAGAACGGTGGGACAGGGAGATGAACACTGAAGCTTTCTTT.

This chain joins TRBV5-1 and TRBJ2-5; no definite D call. The V gene lost 0 bases and the J gene lost 1 base, with 16 bases spanning the gap. The CDR3 runs to 17 residues. CDR1 is SGHRS, CDR2 YFSETQ, per germline. The CDR3 spells CASSLDGITSSQETQYF. The CDR3 DNA follows: TGCGCCAGCAGCTTGGATGGTATCACGAGCTCCCAAGAGACCCAGTACTTC. Full variable domain (missing parts from reference TRBV5-1 and TRBJ2-5): KAGVTQTPRYLIKTRGQQVTLSCSPISGHRSVSWYQQTPGQGLQFLFEYFSETQRNKGNFPGRFSGRQFSNSRSEMNVSTLELGDSALYLCASSLDGITSSQETQYFGPGTRLLVL.

This chain links TRBV25-1 with TRBJ1-6; D may be TRBD1 (5 bases). The CDR3 runs 14 residues. Germline V lookup: CDR1 MGHDK, CDR2 SYGVNS. V gave up 4 bases and J gave up 10 bases, with 14 bases separating them. The CDR3 here is CASSGIGGNSPLHF. The CDR3 nucleotides are TGTGCCAGCAGTGGGATCGGGGGAAACTCACCCCTCCACTTT.

This clone has only a few counts. The V gene is TRBV5-1, the J gene TRBJ2-2; the D gene is possibly TRBD1 (6 bases). Trimming pared 3 bases from V and 5 bases from J, leaving 14 bases between. The CDR3 is 15 residues long. Per germline, CDR1 SGHRS and CDR2 YFSETQ. CDR3 amino acids: CASSSYRESTGELFF. The CDR3 coding sequence is TGCGCCAGCAGCTCATACAGGGAAAGTACCGGGGAGCTGTTTTTT.

This clone was recorded only once. The rearrangement links TRBV2 to TRBJ1-5; D ambiguous. Germline V gives CDR1 SNHLY, CDR2 FYNNEI. The CDR3 loop spans 12 amino acids. V lost 8 bases and J 3 bases, leaving 8 bases between the germline ends. CDR3 bases: TGTGCCAGCCGCGGGAACAATCAGCCCCAGCATTTT. It translates to CASRGNNQPQHF.

The J gene is TRBJ2-1, the V gene TRBV11-2, with 11 bases aligning to TRBD2. The ends lost 5 bases at V and 4 bases at J; junction bases unmatched: 4. The V gene's germline CDR1 is SGHAT and CDR2 FQNNGV. This CDR3 comprises 15 residues. CDR3 DNA sequence: TGTGCCAGCAGCATGTCTAGCGGGGGGTACAATGAGCAGTTCTTC. Translating it yields CASSMSSGGYNEQFF.

The chain joins TRBV14 to TRBJ2-3; possible D gene TRBD2, 6 bases. Germline lookup yields CDR1 SGHDN and CDR2 FVKESK. V lost 3 bases and J 3 bases, leaving 25 bases between the germline ends. The CDR3 runs 19 residues. The DNA of the CDR3 is TGTGCCAGCAGCCAGGGGGGAAGGGTTTTGGGGTTCAGAACAGATACGCAGTATTTT. Protein: CASSQGGRVLGFRTDTQYF.

The chain uses TRBV24-1 and TRBJ2-1; no clear D gene. V lost 2 bases and J 5 bases, leaving 9 bases between the germline ends. Germline values: CDR1 KGHDR, CDR2 SFDVKD. CDR3 length: 14 residues. In nucleotides, the CDR3 is TGTGCCACCAGTGATTGGCGGAGAAACAATGAGCAGTTCTTC. Its protein product is CATSDWRRNNEQFF.

This chain links TRBV5-1 with TRBJ2-1, with no clear D. CDR3 length: 14 amino acids. Germline V CDR1 and CDR2: SGHRS, YFSETQ. Trimming took off 1 base at V and 10 bases at J, with 15 bases between the two ends. The CDR3 DNA sequence: TGCGCCAGCAGCTTGTATGTAGGCGCGGAGGAGCAGTTCTTC. This sequence encodes CASSLYVGAEEQFF.

CDR3 nucleotides: TGTGCCAGCAGTGACCCGGGTGCTGGAAACACCATATATTTT. It yields the protein CASSDPGAGNTIYF. The V call is TRBV2, the J call TRBJ1-3; D is unclear. Trimming left V 3 bases short and J 2 bases short, with 8 bases between. Per the germline V gene, CDR1 is SNHLY and CDR2 is FYNNEI. This CDR3 contains 14 residues.

This clone appeared a few times. This chain links TRBV27 with TRBJ1-5; tentative D call: TRBD1 (6 bases). CDR3 length: 17 residues. V was shortened by 4 bases and J by 9 bases, with 25 bases between the two germline ends. Germline lookup yields CDR1 MNHEY and CDR2 SMNVEV (reference sequence). This chain's CDR3 is CASSYRPPGRGGWPQHF. The CDR3 DNA reads as TGTGCCAGCAGTTACCGGCCCCCGGGGAGGGGGGGGTGGCCCCAGCATTTT.